The clone carrying this T cell receptor beta chain was seen many times. Its antigen is still unknown. This record belongs to a study of blood T cells in healthy people across ages. Study-wide findings and caveats: Any conclusive comparison of naive versus antigen-experienced cells was prevented by using unsorted PBMCs. As age increased, TCR beta diversity per million T cells fell in a roughly linear fashion.

V shed 1 base and J 9 bases; nucleotides not matched to a gene: 4. CDR3 length equals 14 residues. Germline V gene lookup returns CDR1 LGHDT and CDR2 YNNKEL (reference sequence). Each of the donors had 9 to 10 milliliters of peripheral blood drawn into EDTA-treated Vacutainer tubes. Together with a sample-barcoded 5' primer, a J-beta primer mix was included in a second PCR lasting about 6 to 11 cycles. Via MiXCR, TCRdb re-called the 5' RACE reads, giving one row per CDR3 protein. Found here are around 650,000 distinct CDR3 sequences, less than 45% of them singletons; the top ten hold around 32%. The TCR sequence derives from a man older than 75 in good health. The V call is TRBV3-1, the J call TRBJ2-5; 11 nucleotides match TRBD2. The sample taken for sequencing was blood. CDR3 region: CASSQGTSGRAQYF. Here the CDR3 DNA reads TGTGCCAGCAGCCAAGGGACTAGCGGGCGAGCCCAGTACTTC.